The clone carrying this T cell receptor beta chain was counted a few times. This sample was included in a study of blood T cell repertoires in COVID-19. The CDR3 extends over 17 amino acids. CDR1 is SGHDN and CDR2 is FVKESK in the germline V gene. With 5 bases removed from V and 2 bases from J, the gap between germline ends came to 21 bases. The authors' processing: It was from reference gene primer amplification that nucleated cell counts were estimated. The data were produced by immunoSEQ multiplex PCR, yet TCRdb's version contains in-frame clones alone and is incomplete. Clone size and the V and J calls come from that table; the DNA yielded D and trimming. The sample contains about 280,000 clones, over 85% of which appear only once. During active infection, Seattle patients enrolled and were then monitored through disease.

This chain links TRBV14 with TRBJ2-5, with D possibly TRBD2 on 6 matching bases. The sequence derives from a woman in her twenties or thirties with COVID-19, enrolled during active disease. Sequencing was performed on peripheral blood. CDR3 in DNA: TGTGCCAGCAGCTCCCTCGCGCTTAGTCGGGGGCAAGAGACCCAGTACTTC. Protein: CASSSLALSRGQETQYF.